The 5 T cell receptor beta chains given below trace back to one sample, sequenced in a study of T cell responses to AZD1222 COVID-19 vaccine. Clones were read by immunoSEQ multiplex PCR, and TCRdb kept only the in-frame ones, dropping some. The sample yields more than 75,000 clones, 92% seen once. Specimen: peripheral blood, collected on day 0 of AZD1222 vaccination. These receptors all come from an adult in good health.

The rearrangement uses TRBV27 and TRBJ2-7; 9 bases are shared with TRBD1. CDR3 length: 14 amino acids. J was trimmed by 2 bases and V by 3 bases; bases with no gene match: 2. CDR1 is MNHEY and CDR2 is SMNVEV in the germline V gene (reference sequence). This CDR3 is CASSLDRGTYEQYF. The CDR3 coding sequence is TGTGCCAGCAGTTTGGACAGGGGAACCTACGAGCAGTACTTC.

The sample holds one count of this clone. This chain links TRBV6-5 with TRBJ2-5; D is possibly TRBD1 (5 bases). This CDR3 has 11 residues. V lost 6 bases and J lost 5, with 7 bases in between. Germline V gene sequence: CDR1 MNHEY, CDR2 SVGAGI. The CDR3 here is CASRGLETQYF. The CDR3 DNA follows: TGTGCCAGCAGGGGGCTGGAGACCCAGTACTTC.

J is TRBJ2-3 and V is TRBV6-2 or TRBV6-3; D possibly corresponds to TRBD2 (5 bases). The CDR3 consists of 14 residues. The ends were cut back, 2 bases at V and 6 bases at J, with 12 bases in the middle. Germline CDR1 MNHEY, CDR2 SVGEGT. CDR3 region: CASSYLGSSDTQYF. The CDR3 region has the DNA TGTGCCAGCAGTTACCTAGGGAGCTCGGATACGCAGTATTTT.

This rearrangement joins TRBV29-1 to TRBJ1-1; D gene ambiguous. The ends were cut back, 4 bases at V and 4 bases at J, with 10 bases in the middle. This CDR3 has 12 residues. The germline V gene encodes CDR1 SQVTM and CDR2 ANQGSEA. The CDR3 loop reads CSVAAVGTEAFF. The CDR3, as DNA: TGCAGCGTTGCGGCCGTCGGCACTGAAGCTTTCTTT.

The chain couples TRBV12-3 or TRBV12-4 to TRBJ1-1; D uncertain. The germline V and J ends were trimmed by 1 base and 10 bases, with 10 bases remaining between them. This CDR3 is 12 amino acids long. In DNA form, the CDR3 reads TGTGCCAGCAGTTTAGAGGGCTCTACAGCTTTCTTT. Residues: CASSLEGSTAFF.